These 19 T cell receptor beta chains were all obtained from the same sample, sequenced in a study of post-analysis software for immune sequencing data. Points from the study as a whole: Controls showed lower frequencies than patients for five TRBV segments, and TRBV5-6, TRBV5-1 and TRBV20-1 were among these.

The TCR beta cDNA libraries contained unique molecular identifiers. One entry per CDR3 protein results from TCRdb running MiXCR on the PCR reads. This table has 450,000 to 650,000 distinct CDR3 sequences, roughly 46% appearing once. No antigen is known for these receptors. Sequencing was carried out using blood. The receptors were sampled from a girl between 10 and 17 years old with multiple sclerosis.

CDR3 sequence reads: CSVGAGDEQYF. DNA for the CDR3: TGCAGCGTTGGGGCCGGGGACGAGCAGTACTTC. The chain uses TRBV29-1 and TRBJ2-7; tentatively, D is TRBD2 (5 bases). CDR1 is SQVTM, CDR2 ANQGSEA, per germline. The CDR3 extends over 11 amino acids. V was trimmed by 4 bases and J by 5 bases, leaving 9 bases between them.

V usage is TRBV6-4 and J usage is TRBJ1-1, with 8 bases identical to TRBD1. Germline assignment: CDR1 MRHNA and CDR2 SNTAGT. V lost 11 bases, J lost 4 bases, and 12 bases stayed unmatched. This CDR3 contains 14 residues. The CDR3 DNA follows: TGTGCCGGCCAGGCAGGGGGCGGGGGCACTGAAGCTTTCTTT. Amino acid sequence: CAGQAGGGGTEAFF.

The V call is TRBV20-1, the J call TRBJ2-7, with D unresolved. V lost 0 bases and J 0 bases, leaving 9 bases between the germline ends. Germline CDR1 and CDR2: DFQATT and SNEGSKA (reference sequence). This CDR3 comprises 14 residues. The CDR3 spells CSARDPQYSYEQYF. The CDR3 DNA reads TGCAGTGCTAGAGATCCCCAATACTCCTACGAGCAGTACTTC.

This clonotype occurred a few times. The V gene is TRBV28, the J gene TRBJ2-7, with 7 bases lining up with TRBD2. The germline CDR1 and CDR2 sequences are MDHEN and SYDVKM. V was pared by 6 bases and J by 2 bases, with 7 bases of the junction left unmatched. The CDR3 has 14 residues. The CDR3 is CASRPGLVTYEQYF. CDR3 in DNA: TGTGCCAGCAGACCAGGACTAGTCACCTACGAGCAGTACTTC. Full variable domain (outside the CDR3, taken from reference TRBV28 and TRBJ2-7): DVKVTQSSRYLVKRTGEKVFLECVQDMDHENMFWYRQDPGLGLRLIYFSYDVKMKEKGDIPEGYSVSREKKERFSLILESASTNQTSMYLCASRPGLVTYEQYFGPGTRLTVT.

V is TRBV6-1 and J is TRBJ1-1; TRBD1 matches at 9 bases. Germline V CDR1 and CDR2: MNHNS, SASEGT. The CDR3 spans 14 residues. V was clipped by 10 bases and J by 2 bases; unmatched bases: 8. CDR3 region: CANPGQGPNTEAFF. In DNA form, the CDR3 reads TGTGCCAACCCGGGACAGGGACCTAACACTGAAGCTTTCTTT.

The chain's CDR3 is CASSLPFNVLTF. CDR3 nucleotides: TGTGCCAGCAGTTTACCGTTCAACGTCCTGACTTTC. The rearrangement uses TRBV28 and TRBJ2-6; D gene ambiguous. The germline V gene encodes CDR1 MDHEN and CDR2 SYDVKM. This CDR3 comprises 12 residues. The ends were cut back, 2 bases at V and 9 bases at J, with 5 bases in the middle.

The chain combines TRBV4-1 with TRBJ2-3; 14 nucleotides line up with TRBD2. The CDR3 has 13 residues. The germline V gene encodes CDR1 MGHRA and CDR2 YSYEKL. V dropped 4 bases and J dropped 11; count of bases not matched to a gene: 2. DNA of the CDR3: TGCGCCAGCAGCCGTGGGACTAGCGGGGGGCAGTATTTT. Its translation: CASSRGTSGGQYF.

This clonotype was seen only a few times. This chain uses TRBV5-1 with TRBJ2-1, with 10 bases matching TRBD1. The J segment lost 4 bases and the V segment lost 3 bases, leaving 4 bases of the junction unmatched. The CDR3 length is 15 residues. Germline V gives CDR1 SGHRS, CDR2 YFSETQ. The CDR3 nucleotides are TGCGCCAGCAGCTGGGACAGGGGAGGTTACAATGAGCAGTTCTTC. Translated, it gives CASSWDRGGYNEQFF. The full variable domain, its missing parts supplied by reference TRBV5-1 and TRBJ2-1, is KAGVTQTPRYLIKTRGQQVTLSCSPISGHRSVSWYQQTPGQGLQFLFEYFSETQRNKGNFPGRFSGRQFSNSRSEMNVSTLELGDSALYLCASSWDRGGYNEQFFGPGTRLTVL.

The chain uses TRBV13 and TRBJ1-2; perhaps TRBD1 as D (6 bases). Trimming cost V 5 bases and J 4 bases, with 20 bases left between them. There are 16 residues in the CDR3. Per the germline V gene, CDR1 is PRHDT and CDR2 is FYEKMQ (reference sequence). This chain's CDR3 is CASSPGQSNRAYGYTF. The CDR3 DNA is TGTGCCAGCAGCCCCGGACAGTCCAATCGGGCCTATGGCTACACCTTC.

This clonotype was counted a few times. The J gene is TRBJ2-3, the V gene TRBV12-3 or TRBV12-4; D tentatively reads TRBD1 or TRBD2 (5 bases each). The CDR3 consists of 15 residues. V was pared by 5 bases and J by 6 bases, with 18 bases between. CDR3 coding DNA: TGTGCCAGCAGTGGACCATGGGGGAGTACGGATACGCAGTATTTT. Translation: CASSGPWGSTDTQYF.

This chain links TRBV20-1 with TRBJ2-1; D might be TRBD1 (5 bases). The CDR3 loop spans 15 amino acids. Germline CDR1 is DFQATT and CDR2 is SNEGSKA (reference sequence). With 1 base removed from V and 6 bases from J, the gap between germline ends came to 16 bases. CDR3 in DNA: TGCAGTGCTAGAGTTTCTTACAGGCCTACCAATGAGCAGTTCTTC. This gives the protein CSARVSYRPTNEQFF.

The V and J genes are TRBV6-5 and TRBJ2-7; possible D gene TRBD1, 6 bases. Deletions cut 10 bases from V and 1 base from J, with 11 bases between. The CDR3 extends over 12 amino acids. CDR1 and CDR2 from the germline V gene are MNHEY and SVGAGI. DNA of the CDR3: TGTGCCACCGGGGACATATCCTACGAGCAGTACTTC. Its protein product is CATGDISYEQYF.

The chain carries TRBV7-8 and TRBJ2-3; D remains unclear. CDR3 size: 15 residues. The V gene lost 0 bases and the J gene lost 7 bases, with 14 bases spanning the gap. Germline CDR1 reads SGHVS; CDR2 reads FQNEAQ. The CDR3 nucleotides are TGTGCCAGCAGCTTAGCAACCGAGACTTTGAATACGCAGTATTTT. Translation: CASSLATETLNTQYF.

The V gene is TRBV27, the J gene TRBJ2-7; 10 bases match TRBD1. The germline V gene has CDR1 MNHEY and CDR2 SMNVEV (reference sequence). V was pared by 6 bases and J by 2 bases, with 10 bases of the junction left unmatched. The CDR3 is made up of 16 amino acids. As DNA, the CDR3 is TGTGCCAGCAGCCCTTTAGGACAGGGGGGAACCTACGAGCAGTACTTC. It specifies CASSPLGQGGTYEQYF.

The CDR3 reads CASSWEARDRGRAFF. Here the CDR3 DNA reads TGCGCCAGCAGCTGGGAGGCCCGGGACAGGGGTAGGGCTTTCTTT. V gene TRBV5-1 combines with J gene TRBJ1-1; 10 positions agree with TRBD1. The CDR3 runs to 15 residues. Losses at the gene ends were 3 bases for V and 11 bases for J; bases not matched to a gene: 13. CDR1 and CDR2 (germline): SGHRS, YFSETQ.

This clonotype was seen a handful of times. V is TRBV6-4 and J is TRBJ2-6; maybe TRBD1 (5 bases). Germline V lookup: CDR1 MRHNA, CDR2 SNTAGT. Trimming took 0 bases from V and 0 from J, leaving 6 bases between them. This CDR3 is 16 amino acids long. CDR3 protein: CASSDSRDSGANVLTF. CDR3 nucleotides: TGTGCCAGCAGTGACTCCAGGGACTCTGGGGCCAACGTCCTGACTTTC.

The rearrangement uses TRBV24-1 and TRBJ1-5; the match to TRBD1 covers 8 bases. CDR1 and CDR2 from the germline V gene are KGHDR and SFDVKD. This CDR3 has 16 residues. Trimming cost V 5 bases and J 4 bases; bases outside gene matches: 9. The CDR3 DNA follows: TGTGCCACCAGTGCCGCCGGACAGGGACCAAATCAGCCCCAGCATTTT. Its protein is CATSAAGQGPNQPQHF.

V and J are TRBV7-9 and TRBJ2-5, with a tentative D call TRBD2 (6 bases). Germline loops: CDR1 SEHNR, CDR2 FQNEAQ (reference sequence). The CDR3 has 14 residues. Between the trimmed V and J ends, which lost 9 bases and 5 bases, there was a span of 19 bases. CDR3 coding DNA: TGTGCCAGGAAAGTAGCGGCTCGAGGGGAGACCCAGTACTTC. Translating it yields CARKVAARGETQYF.

The gene calls are TRBV7-8 and TRBJ2-5; 7 bases match TRBD1. CDR3 length equals 15 residues. The germline CDR1 and CDR2 sequences are SGHVS and FQNEAQ. V trimming: 2 bases; J trimming: 5 bases; junction bases outside the gene matches: 8. CDR3 amino acids: CASSLWTRGPETQYF. The CDR3 DNA reads as TGTGCCAGCAGCTTATGGACGAGGGGGCCGGAGACCCAGTACTTC.